Presented here are 2 T cell receptor beta chains from one specimen sequenced in a study of shared clonotypes between healthy human individuals. Using immunoSEQ multiplex PCR, the repertoire was profiled, and TCRdb retains in-frame clones only, with some absent. Altogether under 1 million clones are present, around 93% being singletons, with the ten largest covering about 24%. CD8 cells classed as naive were CD45RO-negative and positively selected for CCR7, excluding terminally differentiated effector memory CD45RA+ cells. The source material was naive CD8+ T cells sorted from blood. The receptors were sampled from a man aged 30 to 39 in good health.

This clone has a single count. The rearrangement uses TRBV11-3 and TRBJ1-1; 10 bases map to TRBD1. Germline assignment: CDR1 SGHNT and CDR2 YENEEA. There are 16 residues in the CDR3. The V and J ends lost 2 bases and 3 bases, in that order; junction bases with no gene match: 6. CDR3 sequence: CASSLYDRGPDTEAFF. CDR3 nucleotide sequence: TGTGCCAGCAGCTTATACGACAGGGGGCCGGACACTGAAGCTTTCTTT.

The chain joins TRBV5-1 to TRBJ2-2; the D gene is possibly TRBD2 (5 bases). The germline V gene has CDR1 SGHRS and CDR2 YFSETQ. There are 13 residues in the CDR3. Trimming pared 0 bases from V and 9 bases from J, leaving 9 bases between. The CDR3 loop reads CASSLVEEWELFF. The CDR3 DNA follows: TGCGCCAGCAGCTTGGTGGAGGAATGGGAGCTGTTTTTT.